This TCR beta chain was identified during a study of cytomegalovirus exposure and HLA in healthy donors. 60 Vbeta and 13 Jbeta primers were used in PCR. The data were produced by immunoSEQ multiplex PCR, yet TCRdb's version contains in-frame clones alone and is incomplete. Found here are fewer than 250,000 clones, nearly 80% of them singletons; the top ten hold about 2%. Whole-study findings and limits: About 87% or about 30% of the time was how often most TCR beta V segments were productive, according to an earlier analysis. Trimming of TCR beta V- and J-genes showed a link, identified in a later analysis, to a missense DCLRE1C variant.

With regard to this clone: Its antigen remains unidentified. Other DNA sequences in this specimen translate into the identical CDR3.

Sequences were obtained from PBMCs. This TCR came from a male donor in good health and CMV-seronegative.

The CDR3 here is CASSNGQGLPYEQYF. As DNA, the CDR3 is TGTGCCAGCAGCAATGGACAGGGGCTCCCCTACGAGCAGTACTTC. The chain employs TRBV7-9 and TRBJ2-7; 9 bases map to TRBD1. CDR1 and CDR2 from the germline V gene are SEHNR and FQNEAQ (reference sequence). The CDR3 sequence is 15 residues long. Unmatched junction bases numbered 7, after V lost 5 bases and J lost 2 bases.